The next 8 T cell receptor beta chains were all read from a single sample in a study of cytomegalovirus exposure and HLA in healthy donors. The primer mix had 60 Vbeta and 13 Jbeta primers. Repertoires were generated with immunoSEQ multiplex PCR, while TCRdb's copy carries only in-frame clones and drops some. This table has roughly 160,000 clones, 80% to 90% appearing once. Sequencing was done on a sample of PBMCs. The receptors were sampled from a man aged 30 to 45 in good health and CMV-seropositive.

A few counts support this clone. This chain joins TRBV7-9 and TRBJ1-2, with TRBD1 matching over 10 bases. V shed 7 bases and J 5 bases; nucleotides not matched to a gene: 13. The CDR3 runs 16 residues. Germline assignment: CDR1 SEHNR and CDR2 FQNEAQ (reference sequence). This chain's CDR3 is CASNVGETGGFYGYTF. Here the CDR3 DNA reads TGTGCCAGCAACGTAGGGGAGACAGGGGGCTTTTATGGCTACACCTTC.

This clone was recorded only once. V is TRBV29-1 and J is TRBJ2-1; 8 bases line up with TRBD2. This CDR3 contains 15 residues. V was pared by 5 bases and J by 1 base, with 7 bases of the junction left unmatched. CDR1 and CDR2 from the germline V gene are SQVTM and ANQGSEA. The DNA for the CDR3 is TGCAGCGTTCTCCGGGGGGGGAATTCCTACAATGAGCAGTTCTTC. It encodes CSVLRGGNSYNEQFF.

The CDR3 nucleotides read TGCGCCAGCAGCCCCCCACCGGGACAGGGGTTTTCTGGCTACACCTTC. Protein sequence: CASSPPPGQGFSGYTF. The V call is TRBV4-3, the J call TRBJ1-2; 10 bases are a match to TRBD1. The trim removed 4 bases at V and 7 bases at J, leaving 12 bases unmatched. The CDR3 loop spans 16 amino acids. CDR1 and CDR2 from the germline V gene are LGHNA and YSLEER.

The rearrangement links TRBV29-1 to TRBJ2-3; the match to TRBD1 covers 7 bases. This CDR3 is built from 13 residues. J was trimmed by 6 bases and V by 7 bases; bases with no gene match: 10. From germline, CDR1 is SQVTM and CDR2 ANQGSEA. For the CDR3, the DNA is TGCAGCGCCCAGGGACAGCGCAGGGATACGCAGTATTTT. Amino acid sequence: CSAQGQRRDTQYF.

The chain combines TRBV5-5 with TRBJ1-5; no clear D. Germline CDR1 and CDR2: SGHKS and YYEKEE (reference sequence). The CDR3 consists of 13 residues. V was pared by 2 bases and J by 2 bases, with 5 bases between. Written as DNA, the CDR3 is TGTGCCAGCAGCTTTAGTGGCAATCAGCCCCAGCATTTT. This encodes CASSFSGNQPQHF.

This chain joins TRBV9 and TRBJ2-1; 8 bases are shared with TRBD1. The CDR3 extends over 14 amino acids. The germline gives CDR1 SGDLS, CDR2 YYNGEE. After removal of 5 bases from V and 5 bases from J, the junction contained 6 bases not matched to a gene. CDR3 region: CASRAGGPNNEQFF. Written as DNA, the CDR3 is TGTGCCAGCAGAGCAGGGGGCCCTAACAATGAGCAGTTCTTC.

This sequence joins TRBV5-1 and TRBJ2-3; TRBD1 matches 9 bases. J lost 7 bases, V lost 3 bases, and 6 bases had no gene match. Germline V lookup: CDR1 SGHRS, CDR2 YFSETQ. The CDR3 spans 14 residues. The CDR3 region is CASSSGQGHHTQYF. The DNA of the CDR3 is TGCGCCAGCAGCTCAGGACAGGGGCACCATACGCAGTATTTT. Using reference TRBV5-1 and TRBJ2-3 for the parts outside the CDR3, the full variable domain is KAGVTQTPRYLIKTRGQQVTLSCSPISGHRSVSWYQQTPGQGLQFLFEYFSETQRNKGNFPGRFSGRQFSNSRSEMNVSTLELGDSALYLCASSSGQGHHTQYFGPGTRLTVL.

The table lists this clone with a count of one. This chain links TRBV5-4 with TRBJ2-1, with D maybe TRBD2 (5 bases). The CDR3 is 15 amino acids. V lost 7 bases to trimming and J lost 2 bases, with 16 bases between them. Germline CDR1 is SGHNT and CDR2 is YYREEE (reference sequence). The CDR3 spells CASESPSGAYNEQFF. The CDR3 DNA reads TGTGCCAGCGAGAGCCCCTCCGGGGCCTACAATGAGCAGTTCTTC.